What follows is one TCR beta chain and its context. It lacks a known antigen. No much larger clonotype is one base removed from it; base qualities were not supplied. TCRbeta CDR3 regions were amplified from genomic DNA by means of the immunoSEQ Assay, a bias-controlled multiplex PCR. On the authors' methods: Nucleated cell counts per sample were estimated from amplification of reference gene primers within the assay. To quantify the absolute abundance of each unique TCRbeta CDR3 rearrangement, sequence reads were collapsed and filtered. For each sample, productive Simpson clonality was calculated as the square root of Simpson's diversity index over productive rearrangements. The immuneACCESS repertoire file appears here via TCRdb, limited to in-frame rearrangements. These files lack a portion of the clones; in checked studies, under half of the deficit traces to unresolved V genes, and the cause of the others is not known. V, J and clone size are taken as reported in that table, and D and trimming were inferred from the DNA itself. A total of approximately 490,000 clones appear in this sample, less than 90% of them only once. In total, the top ten clones hold around 8% of the sample.

Based on the germline V gene, the CDR1 and CDR2 sequences are SGHRS and YFSETQ. Taken from cysteine to phenylalanine, the CDR3 has 13 residues. The read is trimmed to its CDR3 DNA, 39 bases read in frame from base 1. The V end gives up 2 bases and the J end 4 bases, leaving 1 base in the junction not matched to a gene. Participants in the prospective study were aged roughly 18 to 95 years, lived in under 30 United States geographic areas, and enrolled through a virtual design. Cohort assignment in the prospective study relied on participant-reported clinical history from a screening survey and a study questionnaire. Recovered participants in ImmuneRACE Cohort 3 were defined by two consecutive negative NP/OP PCR tests, clearance by a healthcare professional, or resolution of symptoms. In the prospective study, mobile phlebotomists collected whole blood, serum and a nasopharyngeal or oropharyngeal swab from each participant. Participants in the prospective study had the option to provide additional blood draws and questionnaires over a roughly 2-month period. Prospective study blood samples were shipped either frozen or at room temperature before DNA extraction.

The data are from a study of blood T cell repertoires in COVID-19 (TCRdb year 2020). About the investigation overall: Samples from collaborators originated in the United States, Italy and Spain and spanned both the acute and convalescent phases of COVID-19. The samples were drawn from two sources: the first 160 participants of the ongoing ImmuneRACE study, and over 950 subjects contributed by 6 global collaborators. The prospective study material was composed of cDNA or gDNA derived from T cells, B-cell-depleted T cells, or PBMCs. A de-identified subject ID, COVID-19 status, age in years and sex were almost always included in the sample metadata. The dataset comprised deeply sampled blood TCRbeta repertoires from subjects exposed to, actively infected with, or recovered from COVID-19. Where available, HLA class I and class II types were obtained from metadata supplied by the sample provider rather than from assay-based typing. The repertoires were released in a freely available public database intended as a resource for research on the immune response to SARS-CoV-2.

The full study reports these points: The quantity of clinical and demographic metadata differed by source and by participant and was supplied without curation.

The specimen was PBMCs or T cells enriched from blood (not recorded which). The rearranged chain carries TRBV5-1 and TRBJ1-2; TRBD1 aligns with 8 central bases. The source is a woman aged 60-75 years who had recovered from COVID-19. The CDR3 region: CASSFGTGYGYTF. The sequence in DNA is TGCGCCAGCAGCTTTGGGACAGGCTATGGCTACACCTTC.